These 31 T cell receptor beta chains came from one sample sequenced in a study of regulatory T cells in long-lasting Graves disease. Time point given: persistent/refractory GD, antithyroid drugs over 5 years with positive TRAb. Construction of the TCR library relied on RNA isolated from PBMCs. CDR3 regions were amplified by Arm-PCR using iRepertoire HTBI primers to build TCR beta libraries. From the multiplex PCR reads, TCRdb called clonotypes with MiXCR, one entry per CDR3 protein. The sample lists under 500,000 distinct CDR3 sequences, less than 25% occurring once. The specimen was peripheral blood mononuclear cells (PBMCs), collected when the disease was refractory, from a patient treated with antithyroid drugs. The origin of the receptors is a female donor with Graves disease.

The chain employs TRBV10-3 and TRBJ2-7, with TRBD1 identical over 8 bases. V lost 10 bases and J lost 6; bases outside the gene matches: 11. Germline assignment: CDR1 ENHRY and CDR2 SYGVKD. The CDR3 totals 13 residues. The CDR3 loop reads CATAEQGVSEQYF. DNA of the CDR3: TGTGCCACCGCGGAACAGGGGGTCTCCGAGCAGTACTTC.

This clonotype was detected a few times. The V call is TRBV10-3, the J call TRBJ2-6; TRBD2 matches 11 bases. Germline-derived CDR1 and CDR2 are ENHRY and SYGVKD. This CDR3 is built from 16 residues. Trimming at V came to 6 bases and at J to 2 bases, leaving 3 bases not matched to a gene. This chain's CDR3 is CAIRTSGMAGANVLTF. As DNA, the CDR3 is TGTGCCATCAGGACTAGCGGGATGGCTGGGGCCAACGTCCTGACTTTC.

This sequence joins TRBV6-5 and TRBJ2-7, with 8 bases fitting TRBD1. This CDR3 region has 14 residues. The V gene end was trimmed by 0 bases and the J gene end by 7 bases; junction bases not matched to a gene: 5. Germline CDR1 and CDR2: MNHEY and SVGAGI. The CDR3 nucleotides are TGTGCCAGCAGTTACTCAGGGACAGGCGTAGAGCAGTACTTC. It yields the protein CASSYSGTGVEQYF.

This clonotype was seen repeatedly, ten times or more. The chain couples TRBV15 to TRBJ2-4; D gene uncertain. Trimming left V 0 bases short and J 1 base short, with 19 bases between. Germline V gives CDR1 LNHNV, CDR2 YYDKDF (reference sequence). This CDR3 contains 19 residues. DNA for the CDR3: TGTGCCACCAGCAGAGATGGATCTACGATTCTAGGTGCCAAAAACATTCAGTACTTC. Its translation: CATSRDGSTILGAKNIQYF.

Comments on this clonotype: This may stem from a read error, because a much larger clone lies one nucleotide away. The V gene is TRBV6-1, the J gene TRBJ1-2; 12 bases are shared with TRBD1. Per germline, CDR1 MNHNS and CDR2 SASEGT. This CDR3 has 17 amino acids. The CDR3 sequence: CAGSIGDRGRSGYGYTF. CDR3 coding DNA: TGTGCCGGCAGTATCGGGGACAGGGGGCGTAGTGGCTATGGCTACACCTTC.

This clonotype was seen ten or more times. The CDR3 spells CASSLEAGGGETQYF. Written as DNA, the CDR3 is TGTGCCAGCAGTTTAGAAGCGGGAGGGGGGGAGACCCAGTACTTC. This sequence joins TRBV12-3 or TRBV12-4 and TRBJ2-5; 10 positions match TRBD2. This CDR3 has 15 amino acids. V dropped 1 base and J dropped 5; count of bases not matched to a gene: 4.

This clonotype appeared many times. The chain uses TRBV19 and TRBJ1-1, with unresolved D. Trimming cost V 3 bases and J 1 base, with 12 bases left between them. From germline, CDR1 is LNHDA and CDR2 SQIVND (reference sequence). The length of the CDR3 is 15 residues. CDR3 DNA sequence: TGTGCCAGTAGTATTGAAGGGAATGGGAACACTGAAGCTTTCTTT. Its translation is CASSIEGNGNTEAFF.

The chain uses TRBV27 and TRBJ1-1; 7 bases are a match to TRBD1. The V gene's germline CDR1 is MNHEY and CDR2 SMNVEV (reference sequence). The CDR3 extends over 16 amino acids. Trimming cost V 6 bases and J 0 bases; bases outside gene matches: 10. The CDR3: CASRRDRSILNTEAFF. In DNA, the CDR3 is TGTGCCAGCAGGAGGGACAGATCAATACTGAACACTGAAGCTTTCTTT.

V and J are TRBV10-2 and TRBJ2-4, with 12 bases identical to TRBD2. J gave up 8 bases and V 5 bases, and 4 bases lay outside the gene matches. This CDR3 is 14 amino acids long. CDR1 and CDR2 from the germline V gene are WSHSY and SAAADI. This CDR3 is CASSRTSGTYIQYF. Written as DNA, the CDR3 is TGCGCCAGCAGTCGGACTAGCGGGACTTACATTCAGTACTTC.

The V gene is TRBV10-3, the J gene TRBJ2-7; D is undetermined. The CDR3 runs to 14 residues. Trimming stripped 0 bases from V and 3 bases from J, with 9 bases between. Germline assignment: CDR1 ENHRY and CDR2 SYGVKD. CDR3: CAISESAINYEQYF. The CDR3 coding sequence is TGTGCCATCAGTGAGTCAGCCATAAACTACGAGCAGTACTTC.

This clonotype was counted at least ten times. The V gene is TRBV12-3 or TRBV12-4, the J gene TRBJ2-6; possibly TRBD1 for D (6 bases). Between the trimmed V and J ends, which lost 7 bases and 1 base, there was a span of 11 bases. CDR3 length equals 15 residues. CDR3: CASKGVQSGANVLTF. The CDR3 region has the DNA TGTGCCAGCAAGGGGGTGCAGTCTGGGGCCAACGTCCTGACTTTC.

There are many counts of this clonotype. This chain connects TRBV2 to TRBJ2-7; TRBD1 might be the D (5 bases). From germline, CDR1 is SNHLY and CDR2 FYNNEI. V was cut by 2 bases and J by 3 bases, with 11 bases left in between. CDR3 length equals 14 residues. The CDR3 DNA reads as TGTGCCAGCAGTGAACGGACACCAGGCTACGAGCAGTACTTC. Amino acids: CASSERTPGYEQYF.

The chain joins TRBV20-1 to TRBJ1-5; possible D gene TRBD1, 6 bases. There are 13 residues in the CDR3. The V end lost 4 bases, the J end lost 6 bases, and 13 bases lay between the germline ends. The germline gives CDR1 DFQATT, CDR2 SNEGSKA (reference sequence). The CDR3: CSANKGVTQPQHF. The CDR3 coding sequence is TGCAGTGCTAATAAGGGGGTCACTCAGCCCCAGCATTTT.

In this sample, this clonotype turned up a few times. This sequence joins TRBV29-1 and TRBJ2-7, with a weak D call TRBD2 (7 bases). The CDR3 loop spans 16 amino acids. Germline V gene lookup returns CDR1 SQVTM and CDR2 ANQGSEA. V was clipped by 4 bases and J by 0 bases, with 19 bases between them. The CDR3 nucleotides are TGCAGCGTTGGGGGAGGGCGGGACAAAAACTCCTACGAGCAGTACTTC. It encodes CSVGGGRDKNSYEQYF.

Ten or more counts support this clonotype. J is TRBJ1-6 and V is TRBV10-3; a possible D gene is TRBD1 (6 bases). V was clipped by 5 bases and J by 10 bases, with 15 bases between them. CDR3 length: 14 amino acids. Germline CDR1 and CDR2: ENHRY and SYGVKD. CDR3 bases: TGTGCCATCAGTCAAGAGGGGGACTACTCACCCCTCCACTTT. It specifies CAISQEGDYSPLHF.

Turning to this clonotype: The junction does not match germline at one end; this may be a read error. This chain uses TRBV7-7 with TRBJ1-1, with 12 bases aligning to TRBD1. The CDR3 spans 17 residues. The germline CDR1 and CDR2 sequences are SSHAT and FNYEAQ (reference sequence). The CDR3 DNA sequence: TGTGCTAGCAGCTTAAAAAGCGGGGACAGGGGGCGAGGTGAAGCTTTCTTT. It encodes CASSLKSGDRGRGEAFF.

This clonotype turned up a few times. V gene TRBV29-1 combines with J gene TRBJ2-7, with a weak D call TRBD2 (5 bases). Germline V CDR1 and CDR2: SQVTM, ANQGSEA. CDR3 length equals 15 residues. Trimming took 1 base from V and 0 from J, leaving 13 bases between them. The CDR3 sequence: CSVEAGSTYSYEQYF. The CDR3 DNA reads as TGCAGCGTTGAAGCTGGGAGTACGTACTCCTACGAGCAGTACTTC.

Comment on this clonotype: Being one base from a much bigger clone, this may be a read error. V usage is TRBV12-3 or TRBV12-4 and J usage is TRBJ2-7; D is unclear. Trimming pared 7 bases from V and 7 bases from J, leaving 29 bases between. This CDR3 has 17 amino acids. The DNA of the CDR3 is TGTGCCAGCACGGACCTTGACGGGTCACTGGCAGTGAATGAGCAGTACTTC. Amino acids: CASTDLDGSLAVNEQYF.

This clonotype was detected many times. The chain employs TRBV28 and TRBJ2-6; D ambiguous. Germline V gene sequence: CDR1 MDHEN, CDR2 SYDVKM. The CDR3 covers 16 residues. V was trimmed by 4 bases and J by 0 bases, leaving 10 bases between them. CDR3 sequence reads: CASSSPSASGANVLTF. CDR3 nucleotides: TGTGCCAGCAGTTCTCCCTCGGCCTCTGGGGCCAACGTCCTGACTTTC.

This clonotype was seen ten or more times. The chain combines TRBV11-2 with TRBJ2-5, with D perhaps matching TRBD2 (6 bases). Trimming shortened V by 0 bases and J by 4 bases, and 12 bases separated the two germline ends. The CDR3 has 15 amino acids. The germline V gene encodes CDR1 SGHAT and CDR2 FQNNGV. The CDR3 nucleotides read TGTGCCAGCAGCTTAGATCTAGCGTGGGCAGAGACCCAGTACTTC. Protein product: CASSLDLAWAETQYF. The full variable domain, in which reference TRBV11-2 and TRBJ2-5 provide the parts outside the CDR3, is EAGVAQSPRYKIIEKRQSVAFWCNPISGHATLYWYQQILGQGPKLLIQFQNNGVVDDSQLPKDRFSAERLKGVDSTLKIQPAKLEDSAVYLCASSLDLAWAETQYFGPGTRLLVL.

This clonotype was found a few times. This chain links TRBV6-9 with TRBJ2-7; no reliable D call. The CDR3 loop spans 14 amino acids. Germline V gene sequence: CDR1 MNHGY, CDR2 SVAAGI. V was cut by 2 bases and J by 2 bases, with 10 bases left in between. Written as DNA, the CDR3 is TGTGCCAGCAGTTATGACGGACGAGCCTACGAGCAGTACTTC. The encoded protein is CASSYDGRAYEQYF.

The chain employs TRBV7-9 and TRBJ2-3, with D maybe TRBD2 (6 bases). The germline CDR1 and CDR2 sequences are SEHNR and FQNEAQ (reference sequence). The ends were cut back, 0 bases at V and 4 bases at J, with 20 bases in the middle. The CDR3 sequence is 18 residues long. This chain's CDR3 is CASSLAPVGGSYPDTQYF. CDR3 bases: TGTGCCAGCAGCTTAGCCCCGGTTGGAGGGAGTTACCCAGATACGCAGTATTTT.

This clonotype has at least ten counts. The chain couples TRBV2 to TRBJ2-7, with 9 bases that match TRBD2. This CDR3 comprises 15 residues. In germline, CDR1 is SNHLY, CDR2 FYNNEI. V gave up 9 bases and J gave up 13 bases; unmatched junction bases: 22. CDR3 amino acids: CASDTMGLATSREYF. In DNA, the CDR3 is TGTGCCAGTGACACTATGGGACTAGCAACATCGCGGGAATACTTC.

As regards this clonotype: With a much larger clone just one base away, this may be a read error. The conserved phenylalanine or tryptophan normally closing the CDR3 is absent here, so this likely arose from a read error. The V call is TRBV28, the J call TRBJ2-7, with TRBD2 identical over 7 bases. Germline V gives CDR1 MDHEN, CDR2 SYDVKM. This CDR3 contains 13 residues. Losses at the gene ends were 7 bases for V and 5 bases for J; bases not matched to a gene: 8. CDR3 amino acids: CASIHRGGNEQYL. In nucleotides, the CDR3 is TGTGCCAGCATCCACCGGGGAGGGAACGAGCAGTACCTC.

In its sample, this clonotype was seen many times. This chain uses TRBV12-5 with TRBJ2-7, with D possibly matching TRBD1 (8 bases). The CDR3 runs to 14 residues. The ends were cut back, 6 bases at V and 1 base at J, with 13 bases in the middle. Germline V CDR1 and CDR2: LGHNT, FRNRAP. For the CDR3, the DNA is TGTGCTAGTGGGCAACAGGGGGGGTCCTACGAGCAGTACTTC. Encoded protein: CASGQQGGSYEQYF. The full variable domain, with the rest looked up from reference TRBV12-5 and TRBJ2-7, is DARVTQTPRHKVTEMGQEVTMRCQPILGHNTVFWYRQTMMQGLELLAYFRNRAPLDDSGMPKDRFSAEMPDATLATLKIQPSEPRDSAVYFCASGQQGGSYEQYFGPGTRLTVT.

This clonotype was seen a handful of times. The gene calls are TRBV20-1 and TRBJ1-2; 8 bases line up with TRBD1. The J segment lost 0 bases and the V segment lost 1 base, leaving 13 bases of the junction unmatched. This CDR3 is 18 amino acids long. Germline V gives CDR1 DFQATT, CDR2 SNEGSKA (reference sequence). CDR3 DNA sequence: TGCAGTGCTAGAGTCATAACAGGGGGGCTTTCTGCTAACTATGGCTACACCTTC. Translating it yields CSARVITGGLSANYGYTF.

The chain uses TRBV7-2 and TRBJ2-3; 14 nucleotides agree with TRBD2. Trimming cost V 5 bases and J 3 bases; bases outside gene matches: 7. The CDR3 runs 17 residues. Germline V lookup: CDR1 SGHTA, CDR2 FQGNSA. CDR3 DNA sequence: TGTGCCAGCAGCGCTCTAGGACTAGCGGGAGGAACAGATACGCAGTATTTT. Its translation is CASSALGLAGGTDTQYF.

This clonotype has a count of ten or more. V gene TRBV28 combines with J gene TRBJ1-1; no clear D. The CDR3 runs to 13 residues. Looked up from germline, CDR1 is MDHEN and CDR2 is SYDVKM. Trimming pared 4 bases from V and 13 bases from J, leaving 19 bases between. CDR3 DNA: TGTGCCAGCAGTTCGTCCCCAGACCGCAACCGTTTCTTT. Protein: CASSSSPDRNRFF.

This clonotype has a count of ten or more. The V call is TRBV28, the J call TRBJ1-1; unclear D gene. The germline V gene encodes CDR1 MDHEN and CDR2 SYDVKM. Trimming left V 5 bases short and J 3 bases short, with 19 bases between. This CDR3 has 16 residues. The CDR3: CASSTGGMGAYTEAFF. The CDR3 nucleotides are TGTGCCAGCAGTACCGGAGGGATGGGCGCATACACTGAAGCTTTCTTT.

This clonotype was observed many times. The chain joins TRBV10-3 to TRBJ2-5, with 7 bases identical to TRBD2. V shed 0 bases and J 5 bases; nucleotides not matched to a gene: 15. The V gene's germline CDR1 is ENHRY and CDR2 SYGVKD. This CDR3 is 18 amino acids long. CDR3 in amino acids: CAISESAGKRENSETQYF. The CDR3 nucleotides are TGTGCCATCAGTGAGTCGGCCGGTAAGCGGGAAAATTCGGAGACCCAGTACTTC.

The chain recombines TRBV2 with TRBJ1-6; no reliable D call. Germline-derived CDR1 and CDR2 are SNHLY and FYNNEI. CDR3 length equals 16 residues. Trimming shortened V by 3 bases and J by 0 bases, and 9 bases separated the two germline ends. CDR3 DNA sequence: TGTGCCAGCAGTGAGGGTTTAAGCTCCTATAATTCACCCCTCCACTTT. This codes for CASSEGLSSYNSPLHF.